One and the same sample provided the 6 T cell receptor beta chains below, sequenced in a study of T cells in Graves' hyperthyroidism and ophthalmopathy. TCR beta CDR3 regions were amplified from RNA. The HTBI primer set was used in a first-round RT-PCR of the TCR CDR3. TCRdb re-called the multiplex PCR reads through MiXCR, storing one row per CDR3 protein. The sample yields hundreds of thousands of distinct CDR3 sequences, roughly 20% seen once. The sequenced sample consisted of blood. These receptors all stem from a man aged 30 to 39 with Graves' ophthalmopathy.

V and J are TRBV2 and TRBJ1-1; TRBD1 might be the D (5 bases). Between the trimmed V and J ends, which lost 8 bases and 5 bases, there was a span of 18 bases. This CDR3 region has 14 residues. Per germline, CDR1 SNHLY and CDR2 FYNNEI. The CDR3 loop reads CASHQGARVTEAFF. The DNA for the CDR3 is TGTGCCAGCCACCAGGGAGCACGGGTAACTGAAGCTTTCTTT.

The chain has TRBV20-1 and TRBJ1-5, with TRBD1 matching over 11 bases. Germline CDR1 and CDR2: DFQATT and SNEGSKA (reference sequence). The CDR3 has 14 residues. The ends lost 6 bases at V and 6 bases at J; junction bases unmatched: 7. DNA of the CDR3: TGCAGTGCACCGGACAGGGGGCCAGGTCAGCCCCAGCATTTT. It is translated as CSAPDRGPGQPQHF.

There are many counts of this clonotype. The chain recombines TRBV11-2 with TRBJ1-1; TRBD1 aligns across 7 bases. From germline, CDR1 is SGHAT and CDR2 FQNNGV. This CDR3 comprises 15 residues. V was pared by 6 bases and J by 1 base, with 8 bases of the junction left unmatched. Here the CDR3 reads CASRRPGGKNTEAFF. CDR3 DNA: TGTGCCAGCAGACGCCCAGGGGGAAAGAACACTGAAGCTTTCTTT.

This clonotype was found a few times. J is TRBJ2-1 and V is TRBV11-2; 9 bases fit TRBD1. The ends lost 7 bases at V and 8 bases at J; junction bases unmatched: 24. CDR3 length: 19 amino acids. Germline-derived CDR1 and CDR2 are SGHAT and FQNNGV. The CDR3 protein is CASNGPGQGWTRRNDEQFF. The CDR3 DNA sequence: TGTGCCAGCAACGGACCGGGACAGGGTTGGACTAGGAGAAATGATGAGCAGTTCTTC.

This clonotype occurred many times. The rearrangement links TRBV7-3 to TRBJ2-1; 9 positions agree with TRBD1. With 2 bases clipped from V and 8 bases from J, the junction kept 7 bases outside the gene matches. Germline V gene sequence: CDR1 SGHTA, CDR2 FQGTGA. The CDR3 extends over 15 amino acids. The CDR3 DNA reads as TGTGCCAGCAGCTTAGGGGGACAGGGTATGGATGAGCAGTTCTTC. Residues: CASSLGGQGMDEQFF.

The V call is TRBV27, the J call TRBJ2-7; TRBD2 aligns across 11 bases. This CDR3 is built from 15 residues. Trimming cost V 10 bases and J 6 bases; bases outside gene matches: 14. CDR1 and CDR2 (germline): MNHEY, SMNVEV (reference sequence). CDR3 loop: CATSPLAGGPGEQYF. In nucleotides, the CDR3 is TGTGCCACCAGCCCCTTAGCGGGAGGGCCGGGCGAGCAGTACTTC.